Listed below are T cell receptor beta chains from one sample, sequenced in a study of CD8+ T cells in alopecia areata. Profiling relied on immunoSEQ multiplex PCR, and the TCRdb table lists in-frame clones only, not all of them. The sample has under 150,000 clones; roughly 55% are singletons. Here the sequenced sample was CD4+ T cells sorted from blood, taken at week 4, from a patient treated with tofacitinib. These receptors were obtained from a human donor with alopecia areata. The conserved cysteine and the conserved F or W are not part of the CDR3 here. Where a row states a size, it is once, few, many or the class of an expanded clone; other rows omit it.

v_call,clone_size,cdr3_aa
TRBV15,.,ATSRGGTGANVLT
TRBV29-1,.,SAKDTWGTGELF
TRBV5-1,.,ASRKEGDTQY
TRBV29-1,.,SVDRGAAGELF
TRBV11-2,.,ASSLQGVETQY
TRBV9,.,ASSPPGSQNYGYT
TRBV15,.,ATSRDPRGEDTQY
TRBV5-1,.,ASSSAPLGSYEQY
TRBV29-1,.,SVVGQGSTYEQY
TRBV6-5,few,ASSWDRGSEAF
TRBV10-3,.,AIRGTTGRETQY
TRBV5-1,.,ASSGQTYEQY
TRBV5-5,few,ASSPNNEQF
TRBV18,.,ASSGNGTSRPQH
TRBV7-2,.,ASSLAQETQY
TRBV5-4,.,ASSTERNQETQY
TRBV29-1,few,SVVSGRTLGETQY
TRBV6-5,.,ASTNNLEDTQY
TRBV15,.,ATSALSQYVTGELF
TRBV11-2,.,ASSPAGSRGYT
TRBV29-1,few,SVEDSRGHEQF
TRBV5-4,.,ASNLGPDPTDTQY
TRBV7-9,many,ASSHPRGHSSYEQY
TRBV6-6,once,ASILGAGANVLT
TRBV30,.,AWSVGAGTEAF
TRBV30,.,AWQTGLAGGGETQY
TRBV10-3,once,AIKRGRGQITNTGELF
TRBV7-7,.,ASSRDRQETQY
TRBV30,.,AWSDLAGVLETQY
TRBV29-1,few,SVEYARAEPSTDTQY
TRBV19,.,ASSPRDRARGYT
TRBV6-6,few,ASNERTGAGTDTQY
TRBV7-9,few,ASSPGTEQY
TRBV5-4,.,ASRPDRDTGELF
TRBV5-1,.,ASSLELMNTEAF
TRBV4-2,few,ASSHPGPQETQY
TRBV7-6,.,ASSLRAPGPRAYGYT
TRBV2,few,ASIGTGTYEQY
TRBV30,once,AWSRDRVLGTNYGYT
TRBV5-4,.,ASSPKGKNTEAF
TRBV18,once,ASSDGGNQPQH
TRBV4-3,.,ASSQDRGPTGQY
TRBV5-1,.,ASSLEQNGYT
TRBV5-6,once,ASSSGQAYQETQY
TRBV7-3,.,ASSPLTSSGSYNEQF
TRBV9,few,ASSVESGSYNEQF
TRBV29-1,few,SVSRAANEQF
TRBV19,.,ASSIDAGGNQPQH
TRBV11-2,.,ASSWTGNTGELF
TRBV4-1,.,ASSQGPQGTEF
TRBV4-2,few,ASRPRTMNTEAF
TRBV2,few,ASSDSLFLSYEQY
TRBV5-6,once,ASSPGISGNTIY
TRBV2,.,ASTGQFGETQY
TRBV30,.,AWSVWDRSSYEQY
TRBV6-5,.,ASSRTANYGYT